These 19 T cell receptor beta chains were sequenced from one sample in a study of shared clonotypes between healthy human individuals. Using immunoSEQ multiplex PCR, the repertoire was profiled, and TCRdb retains in-frame clones only, with some absent. The sample includes some 200,000 clones, 90% to 95% seen only once; the top ten take 0.067%. Sequenced sample: naive CD4+ T cells sorted from blood. Subset of the sample: CD45RA+ positively selected. Receptors were obtained from a woman under 40 in good health.

The chain recombines TRBV5-4 with TRBJ1-5; 8 nucleotides agree with TRBD1. This CDR3 contains 18 residues. Germline-derived CDR1 and CDR2 are SGHNT and YYREEE (reference sequence). J lost 3 bases, V lost 4 bases, and 15 bases had no gene match. The CDR3 spells CASSPGQDPLNLNQPQHF. Written as DNA, the CDR3 is TGTGCCAGCAGCCCGGGACAGGATCCCCTTAACCTCAATCAGCCCCAGCATTTT.

This clone was observed a single time. CDR3: CASSQEHRGNGELFF. The CDR3 DNA reads as TGTGCCAGCAGCCAAGAACATAGGGGAAACGGGGAGCTGTTTTTT. The rearrangement joins TRBV14 to TRBJ2-2; D is perhaps TRBD1 (5 bases). The CDR3 covers 15 residues. Trimming took 0 bases from V and 7 from J, leaving 12 bases between them. Germline-derived CDR1 and CDR2 are SGHDN and FVKESK.

V gene TRBV5-1 combines with J gene TRBJ1-1; no definite D call. The V and J ends lost 0 bases and 1 base respectively, with 7 bases between them. The CDR3 loop spans 14 amino acids. The V gene's germline CDR1 is SGHRS and CDR2 YFSETQ. The CDR3: CASSLDRANTEAFF. The CDR3 bases are TGCGCCAGCAGCTTGGATAGGGCGAACACTGAAGCTTTCTTT.

This clone has only a few counts. The chain joins TRBV28 to TRBJ2-7; no clear D. Germline V lookup: CDR1 MDHEN, CDR2 SYDVKM. The CDR3 is 11 residues long. The V end lost 9 bases, the J end lost 1 base, and 7 bases lay between the germline ends. The CDR3 protein is CASKLSYEQYF. In DNA, the CDR3 is TGTGCCAGTAAGCTGTCCTACGAGCAGTACTTC.

This clone has a handful of counts. The CDR3 sequence: CASTTAGYEQYF. CDR3 nucleotide sequence: TGTGCCAGCACTACAGCCGGTTACGAGCAGTACTTC. The rearrangement uses TRBV28 and TRBJ2-7; no reliable D call. CDR3 length: 12 residues. CDR1 is MDHEN, CDR2 SYDVKM, per germline. V was shortened by 7 bases and J by 4 bases, with 11 bases between the two germline ends.

The chain couples TRBV9 to TRBJ1-2, with D possibly matching TRBD1 (5 bases). Deletions cut 0 bases from V and 4 bases from J, with 10 bases between. The CDR3 covers 14 residues. Germline CDR1 reads SGDLS; CDR2 reads YYNGEE. CDR3 loop: CASSVDAGLYGYTF. CDR3 coding DNA: TGTGCCAGCAGCGTAGATGCAGGGCTCTATGGCTACACCTTC.

The V gene is TRBV4-1, the J gene TRBJ1-2; D perhaps matches TRBD1 (6 bases). This CDR3 has 18 amino acids. Trimming cost V 2 bases and J 5 bases, with 24 bases left between them. Germline V gene sequence: CDR1 MGHRA, CDR2 YSYEKL. The CDR3 DNA follows: TGCGCCAGCAGCCAAACCCCCACCGGGACACGGGCGGCTTATGGCTACACCTTC. Amino acid sequence: CASSQTPTGTRAAYGYTF.

The CDR3: CSAARTGGTDTQYF. The CDR3 DNA follows: TGCAGCGCCGCTCGCACAGGGGGAACAGATACGCAGTATTTT. V gene TRBV29-1 combines with J gene TRBJ2-3, with 8 bases fitting TRBD1. The V gene end was trimmed by 7 bases and the J gene end by 3 bases; junction bases not matched to a gene: 9. The germline V gene encodes CDR1 SQVTM and CDR2 ANQGSEA. The CDR3 has 14 residues.

V gene TRBV28 combines with J gene TRBJ2-7, with 7 nucleotides matching TRBD1. Germline lookup yields CDR1 MDHEN and CDR2 SYDVKM. Trimming removed 7 bases from V and 2 bases from J; junction bases left unmatched: 8. The CDR3 sequence is 14 residues long. CDR3 DNA sequence: TGTGCCAGCAACACAGGGGTGAGCCCCTACGAGCAGTACTTC. It specifies CASNTGVSPYEQYF.

The genes are TRBV6-1 and TRBJ2-7; 7 nucleotides match TRBD1. The CDR3 sequence is 15 residues long. Trimming removed 4 bases from V and 4 bases from J; junction bases left unmatched: 10. Germline CDR1 MNHNS, CDR2 SASEGT. CDR3 DNA sequence: TGTGCCAGCAGTGTCCCGGACAGGACTCGATACGAGCAGTACTTC. Its translation is CASSVPDRTRYEQYF.

The rearrangement links TRBV4-1 to TRBJ1-1, with D possibly matching TRBD1 (5 bases). Trimming cost V 3 bases and J 0 bases, with 11 bases left between them. CDR1 MGHRA and CDR2 YSYEKL come from the germline V gene. CDR3 length: 15 residues. Here the CDR3 DNA reads TGCGCCAGCAGCCACCCCAAGGGGATGAACACTGAAGCTTTCTTT. This sequence encodes CASSHPKGMNTEAFF.

The rearrangement links TRBV27 to TRBJ2-7, with 7 bases aligning to TRBD1. Germline V gives CDR1 MNHEY, CDR2 SMNVEV (reference sequence). V shed 5 bases and J 1 base; nucleotides not matched to a gene: 11. The CDR3 sequence is 16 residues long. CDR3 residues: CASSPILGDRSYEQYF. The CDR3 DNA reads TGTGCCAGCAGTCCTATACTAGGGGACAGATCCTACGAGCAGTACTTC.

This sequence joins TRBV7-9 and TRBJ2-2; 16 bases are shared with TRBD2. The J segment lost 0 bases and the V segment lost 8 bases, leaving 9 bases of the junction unmatched. CDR3 length: 19 amino acids. Germline assignment: CDR1 SEHNR and CDR2 FQNEAQ (reference sequence). The DNA for the CDR3 is TGTGCCAGCGCCGGGACTAGCGGGAGGGCCCCTGCGAACACCGGGGAGCTGTTTTTT. Translation gives CASAGTSGRAPANTGELFF.

In this sample, this clone turned up a few times. The chain uses TRBV5-1 and TRBJ1-5; D gene uncertain. The CDR3 totals 15 residues. Trimming removed 1 base at V and 5 bases at J, with 13 bases between. Germline CDR1 is SGHRS and CDR2 is YFSETQ. CDR3 in DNA: TGCGCCAGCAGCTTGTCCGGGAGTTCCGATCAGCCCCAGCATTTT. This sequence encodes CASSLSGSSDQPQHF.

This clone came up once. This rearrangement joins TRBV18 to TRBJ2-3; D is possibly TRBD1 (5 bases). This CDR3 spans 13 amino acids. The germline CDR1 and CDR2 sequences are KGHSH and LQKENI. V shed 3 bases and J shed 5 bases, with 9 bases lying between them. For the CDR3, the DNA is TGTGCCAGCTCACCTCTGGGGCGAGATACGCAGTATTTT. It encodes CASSPLGRDTQYF.

This clone has only one observation. The V call is TRBV18, the J call TRBJ2-5; 8 positions agree with TRBD1. The end of the DNA aligns better with TRBJ2-7, so the J call may be wrong. This CDR3 spans 15 amino acids. The germline V gene has CDR1 KGHSH and CDR2 LQKENI. This CDR3 reads CASSPGHGQGGEQYF. The CDR3 DNA follows: TGTGCCAGCTCACCAGGCCATGGACAGGGCGGCGAGCAGTACTTC.

V is TRBV28 and J is TRBJ2-7; TRBD2 agrees at 9 bases. CDR1 MDHEN and CDR2 SYDVKM come from the germline V gene. The J segment lost 5 bases and the V segment lost 7 bases, leaving 18 bases of the junction unmatched. There are 17 residues in the CDR3. CDR3 sequence: CASTMGGGGRAAHEQYF. CDR3 nucleotides: TGTGCCAGCACCATGGGAGGCGGCGGGAGGGCGGCCCACGAGCAGTACTTC.

The chain carries TRBV27 and TRBJ2-7; D not resolved. With 10 bases removed from V and 5 bases from J, the gap between germline ends came to 18 bases. This CDR3 is 13 amino acids long. Germline CDR1 and CDR2: MNHEY and SMNVEV (reference sequence). The CDR3 DNA reads TGTGCCACCCGAAGGACCAGCTTCGACGAGCAGTACTTC. Amino acids: CATRRTSFDEQYF.

The CDR3 bases are TGTGCCAGCAGGGACATGGGACAGGGTCACGAGCAGTACTTC. This sequence encodes CASRDMGQGHEQYF. The chain recombines TRBV6-1 with TRBJ2-7; 9 nucleotides line up with TRBD1. After removal of 6 bases from V and 5 bases from J, the junction contained 8 bases not matched to a gene. The CDR3 consists of 14 residues. Germline values: CDR1 MNHNS, CDR2 SASEGT.